Listed below are T cell receptor beta chains from one sample, sequenced in a study of graft-versus-host responses after intestinal transplantation. Generated by immunoSEQ multiplex PCR, the TCRdb table keeps only in-frame clones and is missing some. The sample holds about 26,000 clones, around 80% seen once. Their antigens are not known. Sample: unstimulated CD4+ T cells sorted from spleen or lymph node cells, taken before intestinal transplant. The source is a human donor who received an intestinal transplant. CDR3s include the opening cysteine and the closing phenylalanine or tryptophan. Fields, in order: D gene, clone size, V gene, J gene, CDR3 protein, CDR3 DNA. D genes are given only for firm matches. Clone size is not always given. Where it is, it says once, few, many or a class for expanded clones.

TRBD2	-	TRBV19	TRBJ2-1	CASSIGRTSGILGFHNEQFF	TGTGCCAGTAGTATAGGAAGGACTAGCGGGATACTTGGGTTCCACAATGAGCAGTTCTTC
-	once	TRBV11-2	TRBJ2-7	CASSLVGNSYEQYF	TGTGCCAGCAGCTTAGTGGGGAACTCCTACGAGCAGTACTTC
-	-	TRBV6-5	TRBJ1-1	CASSYSWTVNTEAFF	TGTGCCAGCAGTTACTCATGGACAGTGAACACTGAAGCTTTCTTT
TRBD1	-	TRBV6-1	TRBJ2-7	CASRRGTDPYEQYF	TGTGCCAGCAGGAGAGGGACAGACCCCTACGAGCAGTACTTC
TRBD2	-	TRBV5-1	TRBJ2-3	CASSRDYTDTQYF	TGCGCCAGCAGCCGGGACTACACAGATACGCAGTATTTT
-	-	TRBV6-1	TRBJ2-3	CASSLGGFDTQYF	TGTGCCAGCAGTCTGGGCGGTTTCGATACGCAGTATTTT
-	once	TRBV7-8	TRBJ2-5	CASSLGLVTQYF	TGTGCCAGCAGCTTGGGGTTGGTGACCCAGTACTTC
-	-	TRBV5-4	TRBJ2-2	CASSLQGHNTGELFF	TGTGCCAGCAGCTTGCAGGGGCATAACACCGGGGAGCTGTTTTTT
-	few	TRBV15	TRBJ1-1	CATSRGVGTEAFF	TGTGCCACCAGCAGAGGGGTGGGTACTGAAGCTTTCTTT
-	-	TRBV6-5	TRBJ2-6	CASSQRAGANVLTF	TGTGCCAGCAGTCAACGGGCTGGGGCCAACGTCCTGACTTTC
TRBD1	few	TRBV5-6	TRBJ1-2	CASSPWDREFYGYTF	TGTGCCAGCAGCCCCTGGGACAGGGAGTTCTATGGCTACACCTTC
TRBD1	-	TRBV5-1	TRBJ1-2	CASSPTGGRDGYTF	TGCGCCAGCAGCCCGACAGGGGGCCGGGATGGCTACACCTTC
-	-	TRBV11-3	TRBJ2-7	CASSLSPGQWGSSYEQYF	TGTGCCAGCAGCTTATCCCCCGGCCAGTGGGGGTCCTCCTACGAGCAGTACTTC
TRBD1	-	TRBV6-5	TRBJ2-7	CASSYQDRAQYF	TGTGCCAGCAGTTACCAGGACAGGGCGCAGTACTTC
-	-	TRBV5-1	TRBJ2-3	CASSRADWSSDTQYF	TGCGCCAGCAGCCGAGCTGATTGGTCCTCAGATACGCAGTATTTT
-	-	TRBV9	TRBJ2-3	CASSVGVSDTQYF	TGTGCCAGCAGCGTAGGTGTCTCAGATACGCAGTATTTT
TRBD1	-	TRBV28	TRBJ1-2	CASSSPLDRSNYGYTF	TGTGCCAGCAGTTCCCCCCTGGACAGGTCTAACTATGGCTACACCTTC
TRBD2	-	TRBV5-1	TRBJ2-2	CASSPAGTSRTGELFF	TGCGCCAGCAGCCCCGCCGGGACTAGCCGCACCGGGGAGCTGTTTTTT
TRBD1	few	TRBV18	TRBJ1-1	CASSPATGGDYTEAFF	TGTGCCAGCTCACCAGCCACAGGGGGCGATTACACTGAAGCTTTCTTT
TRBD1	-	TRBV5-8	TRBJ1-1	CASSSYYGQGDTEAFF	TGTGCCAGCAGCTCCTATTACGGGCAGGGGGACACTGAAGCTTTCTTT
-	-	TRBV5-4	TRBJ1-1	CASSGAGIEAFF	TGTGCCAGCAGCGGGGCAGGAATTGAAGCTTTCTTT
-	-	TRBV7-2	TRBJ2-5	CASSLAWVETQYF	TGTGCCAGCAGCTTAGCTTGGGTGGAGACCCAGTACTTC
-	-	TRBV11-3	TRBJ1-3	CASSAGYMLYF	TGTGCCAGCAGCGCAGGCTACATGCTATATTTT
-	-	TRBV10-3	TRBJ1-2	CAAELDQQGRGYTF	TGTGCCGCCGAACTTGATCAACAGGGTAGGGGCTACACCTTC
-	once	TRBV10-3	TRBJ2-7	CAISDRVEPIYEQYF	TGTGCCATCAGTGATCGTGTTGAGCCGATCTACGAGCAGTACTTC
-	-	TRBV25-1	TRBJ1-1	CASSGRPLDTEAFF	TGTGCCAGCAGTGGACGGCCGCTTGACACTGAAGCTTTCTTT
-	-	TRBV5-1	TRBJ1-6	CASSLAELPNSPLHF	TGCGCCAGCAGCTTGGCCGAGCTCCCCAATTCACCCCTCCACTTT
-	-	TRBV4-1	TRBJ1-3	CASSQEGVRTSSIYF	TGCGCCAGCAGCCAAGAAGGGGTGAGGACAAGCTCCATATATTTT
-	once	TRBV19	TRBJ2-7	CASAGTPSYEQYF	TGTGCCAGTGCCGGGACACCTTCCTACGAGCAGTACTTC
TRBD2	few	TRBV6-6	TRBJ2-4	CASSSTSGANIQYF	TGTGCCAGCAGTTCTACTAGCGGGGCAAACATTCAGTACTTC
TRBD2	-	TRBV19	TRBJ2-7	CASKPRRRGLAGGPRYEQYF	TGTGCCAGCAAACCCCGTAGAAGAGGACTAGCGGGGGGCCCCCGCTACGAGCAGTACTTC
TRBD2	-	TRBV19	TRBJ2-7	CASSSGRYEQYF	TGTGCCAGTAGTAGCGGGAGGTACGAGCAGTACTTC
-	-	TRBV27	TRBJ2-3	CASSQRALLTRTDTQYF	TGTGCCAGCAGCCAAAGGGCACTACTAACCCGCACAGATACGCAGTATTTT
-	-	TRBV6-1	TRBJ2-2	CASRGPGTGELFF	TGTGCCAGCCGGGGCCCCGGGACCGGGGAGCTGTTTTTT
-	few	TRBV6-4	TRBJ1-5	CASSESGNQPQHF	TGTGCCAGCAGTGAGTCAGGGAATCAGCCCCAGCATTTT
-	-	TRBV5-1	TRBJ2-1	CASSLNTGAHNEQFF	TGCGCCAGCAGCTTGAACACGGGGGCCCACAATGAGCAGTTCTTC
-	-	TRBV27	TRBJ2-7	CASSFRASYEQYF	TGTGCCAGCAGTTTTAGAGCTTCCTACGAGCAGTACTTC
-	few	TRBV29-1	TRBJ1-4	CSGRATNEKLFF	TGCAGCGGCAGGGCTACTAATGAAAAACTGTTTTTT
-	-	TRBV12-5	TRBJ1-5	CASGPPLPQHF	TGTGCTAGTGGTCCCCCTTTGCCCCAGCATTTT
-	-	TRBV9	TRBJ2-3	CASSPGISTDTQYF	TGTGCCAGCAGCCCGGGGATTAGCACAGATACGCAGTATTTT
TRBD2	few	TRBV7-3	TRBJ2-7	CASSPTSGRAPDEQYF	TGTGCCAGCAGCCCCACTAGCGGGAGGGCCCCCGACGAGCAGTACTTC
TRBD2	-	TRBV19	TRBJ2-2	CASITGRGTGGELFF	TGTGCCAGTATTACCGGGAGGGGCACGGGCGGGGAGCTGTTTTTT
-	once	TRBV9	TRBJ2-7	CASSVGGNYEQYF	TGTGCCAGCAGTGTCGGGGGAAACTACGAGCAGTACTTC
-	-	TRBV11-2	TRBJ2-2	CASSSWVHSAGELFF	TGTGCCAGCAGTTCTTGGGTCCACTCGGCCGGGGAGCTGTTTTTT
TRBD1	few	TRBV27	TRBJ2-5	CASSLDRGYETQYF	TGTGCCAGCAGTTTAGACAGGGGTTATGAGACCCAGTACTTC
TRBD2	-	TRBV27	TRBJ2-1	CASSSALAGGAYNEQFF	TGTGCCAGCAGTTCAGCTCTAGCGGGAGGGGCATACAATGAGCAGTTCTTC